This T cell receptor (beta chain) was recorded in a study of shared clonotypes between healthy human individuals. Regarding the study as a whole: Shared clonotypes across all four donors exceeded non-shared ones in generation probability.

Data came from immunoSEQ multiplex PCR; TCRdb stores just in-frame clones and leaves some out. This sample carries around 2.5 million clones, approximately 93% of them seen once, and the ten largest clones take approximately 0.36%. V was pared by 5 bases and J by 0 bases, with 10 bases of the junction left unmatched. CDR1 and CDR2 from the germline V gene are MNHEY and SMNVEV (reference sequence). This CDR3 region has 16 residues. A word on this clone: Its antigen is unknown.

The specimen was naive CD4+ T cells from PBMCs. Noted subset: CD45RA+ positively selected. The V and J genes are TRBV27 and TRBJ2-7; 7 bases agree with TRBD2. This clonotype was obtained from a young man in good health. Some clones in this sample may be carry-over from other donors' samples. The CDR3 DNA follows: TGTGCCAGCAGTCCTCGGGTTCGGGGGGACTCCTACGAGCAGTACTTC. Encoded protein: CASSPRVRGDSYEQYF.